Following are 7 T cell receptor beta chains from one sample sequenced in a study of cytomegalovirus exposure and HLA in healthy donors. A multiplex PCR was run with 60 Vbeta primers and 13 Jbeta primers. Libraries were prepared by immunoSEQ multiplex PCR; TCRdb keeps only in-frame clonotypes and omits some of them. Of some 150,000 clones listed, more than 70% are singletons. Sequenced input: PBMCs. Every receptor here comes from a woman aged 45 to 65 in good health and CMV-seropositive.

The J gene is TRBJ2-3, the V gene TRBV9, with 11 bases that match TRBD1. The CDR3 totals 16 residues. V trimming: 0 bases; J trimming: 3 bases; junction bases outside the gene matches: 3. Looked up from germline, CDR1 is SGDLS and CDR2 is YYNGEE. CDR3 sequence: CASSVAGTGGTDTQYF. The CDR3 DNA sequence: TGTGCCAGCAGCGTAGCCGGGACAGGGGGTACAGATACGCAGTATTTT. The full variable domain, its missing parts supplied by reference TRBV9 and TRBJ2-3, is DSGVTQTPKHLITATGQRVTLRCSPRSGDLSVYWYQQSLDQGLQFLIQYYNGEERAKGNILERFSAQQFPDLHSELNLSSLELGDSALYFCASSVAGTGGTDTQYFGPGTRLTVL.

V gene TRBV4-1 combines with J gene TRBJ2-7; 9 bases line up with TRBD2. Unmatched junction bases numbered 26, after V lost 11 bases and J lost 6 bases. Germline V lookup: CDR1 MGHRA, CDR2 YSYEKL. The CDR3 sequence is 18 residues long. CDR3 amino acids: CAFSKPLAGAPQRGEQYF. The CDR3 coding sequence is TGCGCCTTCTCAAAACCCTTAGCGGGAGCCCCCCAAAGGGGCGAGCAGTACTTC.

V usage is TRBV7-2 and J usage is TRBJ1-3; no reliable D call. In germline, CDR1 is SGHTA, CDR2 FQGNSA. The CDR3 is made up of 17 amino acids. Trimming removed 1 base from V and 1 base from J, with 14 bases in between. The CDR3, as DNA: TGTGCCAGCAGCTTAGGGGTGGCAGGAAGATCTGGAAACACCATATATTTT. The encoded protein is CASSLGVAGRSGNTIYF.

A word on this clone: This sample also contains other DNA sequences that code for the same CDR3. This chain uses TRBV5-1 with TRBJ2-3; D might be TRBD1 (6 bases). CDR1 and CDR2 (germline): SGHRS, YFSETQ. The CDR3 runs to 12 residues. Trimming took off 4 bases at V and 6 bases at J, with 9 bases between the two ends. This CDR3 is CASSLRGDTQYF. CDR3 in DNA: TGCGCCAGCAGCCTAAGGGGGGATACGCAGTATTTT.

V and J are TRBV11-2 and TRBJ2-7; D may be TRBD1 (5 bases). V lost 3 bases and J 2 bases, leaving 14 bases between the germline ends. This CDR3 has 15 residues. In germline, CDR1 is SGHAT, CDR2 FQNNGV. CDR3 DNA: TGTGCCAGCAGCTTTGGAAGGGGTAATCCCTACGAGCAGTACTTC. This codes for CASSFGRGNPYEQYF.

The chain uses TRBV19 and TRBJ1-2; 10 nucleotides line up with TRBD1. There are 15 residues in the CDR3. Trimming cost V 4 bases and J 2 bases; bases outside gene matches: 4. Germline lookup yields CDR1 LNHDA and CDR2 SQIVND (reference sequence). The CDR3 loop reads CASSKGQGVNYGYTF. DNA for the CDR3: TGTGCCAGTAGTAAAGGACAGGGGGTAAACTATGGCTACACCTTC.

The chain recombines TRBV27 with TRBJ2-7; TRBD1 matches at 10 bases. In germline, CDR1 is MNHEY, CDR2 SMNVEV (reference sequence). After removal of 4 bases from V and 0 bases from J, the junction contained 6 bases not matched to a gene. This CDR3 spans 16 amino acids. In DNA form, the CDR3 reads TGTGCCAGCAGTTCGGGACAGGGGCGAAACTCCTACGAGCAGTACTTC. It specifies CASSSGQGRNSYEQYF.